Each of the 4 T cell receptor beta chains below was sequenced from the same sample in a study of T cell clonotyping in hematopoietic cell transplantation. Documented time point: recipient sample about 28 days before transplant, after cytoreduction. Only in-frame clones appear in the TCRdb table, and some are missing; sequencing was by immunoSEQ multiplex PCR. The data hold tens of thousands of clones, with approximately 95% observed a single time. The sample in question was peripheral blood mononuclear cells, obtained before stem cell transplant. Receptors originate from a man aged 35 to 55 with chronic myeloid leukemia. Some clones in this sample may be carry-over from other donors' samples.

The genes are TRBV5-1 and TRBJ1-2, with 9 bases aligning to TRBD1. The germline V gene encodes CDR1 SGHRS and CDR2 YFSETQ. The CDR3 is made up of 15 amino acids. Germline trimming cut 6 bases from V and 1 base from J; bases unmatched to any gene: 7. CDR3 coding DNA: TGCGCCAGCACCCCAACAGGGGGCATTAACTATGGCTACACCTTC. This encodes CASTPTGGINYGYTF.

The rearrangement joins TRBV2 to TRBJ2-2; weak D call: TRBD2 (5 bases). The germline V and J ends were trimmed by 8 bases and 6 bases, with 10 bases remaining between them. Germline CDR1 reads SNHLY; CDR2 reads FYNNEI. CDR3 length: 12 amino acids. DNA of the CDR3: TGTGCCAGCCGCCGGGATCCCGGGGAGCTGTTTTTT. The encoded protein is CASRRDPGELFF.

The chain carries TRBV19 and TRBJ2-2, with TRBD1 identical over 7 bases. The CDR3 is 15 amino acids. The junction had 6 bases not matched to a gene; V was cut back by 3 bases and J by 5 bases. Germline V gene data show CDR1 as LNHDA and CDR2 as SQIVND (reference sequence). The CDR3 here is CASSIGGQWTGELFF. The CDR3 region has the DNA TGTGCCAGTAGTATTGGGGGACAGTGGACCGGGGAGCTGTTTTTT.

This chain joins TRBV30 and TRBJ2-1; D is ambiguous. V dropped 6 bases and J dropped 6 bases, with 6 bases sitting between them. Germline V gives CDR1 GTSNPN, CDR2 SVGIG (reference sequence). The CDR3 length is 10 residues. CDR3: CACAPNEQFF. Written as DNA, the CDR3 is TGTGCCTGCGCCCCCAATGAGCAGTTCTTC. Complete variable domain (other parts from reference TRBV30 and TRBJ2-1): SQTIHQWPATLVQPVGSPLSLECTVEGTSNPNLYWYRQAAGRGLQLLFYSVGIGQISSEVPQNLSASRPQDRQFILSSKKLLLSDSGFYLCACAPNEQFFGPGTRLTVL.